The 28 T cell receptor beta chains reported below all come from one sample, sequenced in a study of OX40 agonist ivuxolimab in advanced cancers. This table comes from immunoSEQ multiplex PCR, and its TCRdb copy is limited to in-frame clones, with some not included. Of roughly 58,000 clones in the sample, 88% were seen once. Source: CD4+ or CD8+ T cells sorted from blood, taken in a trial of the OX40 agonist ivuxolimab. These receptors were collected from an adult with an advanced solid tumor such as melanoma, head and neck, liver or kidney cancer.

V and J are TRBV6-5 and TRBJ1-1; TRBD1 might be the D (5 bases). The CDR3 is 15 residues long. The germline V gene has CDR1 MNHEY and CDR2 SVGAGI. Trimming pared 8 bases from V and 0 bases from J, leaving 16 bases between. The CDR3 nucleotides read TGTGCCAGCTATCTCCGACAGACCGTGAACACTGAAGCTTTCTTT. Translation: CASYLRQTVNTEAFF.

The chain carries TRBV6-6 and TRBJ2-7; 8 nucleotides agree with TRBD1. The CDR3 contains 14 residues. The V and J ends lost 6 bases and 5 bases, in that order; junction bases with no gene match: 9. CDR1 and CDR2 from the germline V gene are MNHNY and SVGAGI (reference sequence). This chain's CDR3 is CASRRTGTADEQYF. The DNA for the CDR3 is TGTGCCAGCAGACGGACAGGGACAGCCGACGAGCAGTACTTC.

The CDR3 region is CASSSLSGAYNEQFF. The CDR3 coding sequence is TGTGCCAGCAGCTCCCTTAGCGGAGCCTACAATGAGCAGTTCTTC. The rearrangement joins TRBV7-2 to TRBJ2-1, with D perhaps TRBD2 (6 bases). The CDR3 is made up of 15 amino acids. In germline, CDR1 is SGHTA, CDR2 FQGNSA. The germline V and J ends were trimmed by 4 bases and 2 bases, with 12 bases remaining between them.

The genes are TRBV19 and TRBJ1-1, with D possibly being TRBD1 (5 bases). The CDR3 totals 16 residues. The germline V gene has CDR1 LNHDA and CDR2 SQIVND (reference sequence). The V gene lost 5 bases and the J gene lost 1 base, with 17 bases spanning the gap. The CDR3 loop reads CASSPRGQGENTEAFF. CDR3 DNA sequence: TGTGCCAGTAGTCCCCGCGGGCAGGGCGAGAACACTGAAGCTTTCTTT. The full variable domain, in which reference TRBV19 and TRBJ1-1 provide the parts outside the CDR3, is DGGITQSPKYLFRKEGQNVTLSCEQNLNHDAMYWYRQDPGQGLRLIYYSQIVNDFQKGDIAEGYSVSREKKESFPLTVTSAQKNPTAFYLCASSPRGQGENTEAFFGQGTRLTVV.

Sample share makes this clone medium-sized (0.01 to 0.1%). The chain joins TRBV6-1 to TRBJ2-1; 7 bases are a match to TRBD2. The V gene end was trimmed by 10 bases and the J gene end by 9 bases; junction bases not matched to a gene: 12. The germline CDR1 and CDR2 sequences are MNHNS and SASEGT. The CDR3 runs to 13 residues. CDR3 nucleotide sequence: TGTGCCACCACGAGGCGGGAGAAGGGTGAGCAGTTCTTC. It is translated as CATTRREKGEQFF.

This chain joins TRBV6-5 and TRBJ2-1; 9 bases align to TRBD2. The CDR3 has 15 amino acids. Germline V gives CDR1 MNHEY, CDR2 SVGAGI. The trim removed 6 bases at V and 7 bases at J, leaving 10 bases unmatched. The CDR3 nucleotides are TGTGCCAGCAGACAGCAGCGGGAGGAAGGTAATGAGCAGTTCTTC. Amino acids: CASRQQREEGNEQFF.

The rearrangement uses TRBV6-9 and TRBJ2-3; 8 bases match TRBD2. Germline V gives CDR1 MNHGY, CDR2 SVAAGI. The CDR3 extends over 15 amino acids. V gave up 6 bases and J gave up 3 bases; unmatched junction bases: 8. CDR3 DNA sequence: TGTGCCAGCAGAGGAGCGGGAGATAGGACAGATACGCAGTATTTT. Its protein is CASRGAGDRTDTQYF.

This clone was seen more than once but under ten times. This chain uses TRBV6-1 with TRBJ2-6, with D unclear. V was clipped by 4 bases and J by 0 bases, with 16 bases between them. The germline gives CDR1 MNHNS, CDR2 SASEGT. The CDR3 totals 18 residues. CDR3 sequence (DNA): TGTGCCAGCAGTGTCTGGACCGAGCAGAGCTCTGGGGCCAACGTCCTGACTTTC. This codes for CASSVWTEQSSGANVLTF.

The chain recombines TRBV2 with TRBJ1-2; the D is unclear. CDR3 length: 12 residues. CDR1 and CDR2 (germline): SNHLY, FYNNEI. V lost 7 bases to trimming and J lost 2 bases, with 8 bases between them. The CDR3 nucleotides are TGTGCCAGCAATACGGGGAACTATGGCTACACCTTC. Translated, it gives CASNTGNYGYTF.

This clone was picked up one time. CDR3 nucleotides: TGTGCCAGCAGCACGTCCGTGGAACATTCTTTTGAAAAACTGTTTTTT. Encoded protein: CASSTSVEHSFEKLFF. The chain uses TRBV9 and TRBJ1-4; unclear D gene. V lost 4 bases to trimming and J lost 7 bases, with 20 bases between them. The CDR3 has 16 residues. Germline assignment: CDR1 SGDLS and CDR2 YYNGEE.

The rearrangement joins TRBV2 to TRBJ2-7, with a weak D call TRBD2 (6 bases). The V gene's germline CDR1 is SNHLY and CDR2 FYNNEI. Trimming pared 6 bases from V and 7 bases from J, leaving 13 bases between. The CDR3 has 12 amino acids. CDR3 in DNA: TGTGCCAGCAGGGCACTAGCCGATGAGCAGTACTTC. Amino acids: CASRALADEQYF.

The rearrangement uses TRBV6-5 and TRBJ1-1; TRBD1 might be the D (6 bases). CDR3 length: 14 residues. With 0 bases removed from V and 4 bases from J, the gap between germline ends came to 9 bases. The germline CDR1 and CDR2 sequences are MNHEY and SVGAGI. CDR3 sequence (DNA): TGTGCCAGCAGTTACTCGGGGGGCAGCACTGAAGCTTTCTTT. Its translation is CASSYSGGSTEAFF.

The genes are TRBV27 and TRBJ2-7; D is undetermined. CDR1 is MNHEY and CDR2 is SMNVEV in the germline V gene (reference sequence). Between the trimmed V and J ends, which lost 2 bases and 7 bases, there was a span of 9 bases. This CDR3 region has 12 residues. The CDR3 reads CASSLNRQEQYF. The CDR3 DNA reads TGTGCCAGCAGTTTAAATCGTCAAGAGCAGTACTTC.

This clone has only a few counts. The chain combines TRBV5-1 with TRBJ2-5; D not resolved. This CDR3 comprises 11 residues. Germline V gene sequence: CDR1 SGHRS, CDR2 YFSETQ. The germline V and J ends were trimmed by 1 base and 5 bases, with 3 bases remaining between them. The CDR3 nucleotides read TGCGCCAGCAGCTTGATGGAGACCCAGTACTTC. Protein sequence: CASSLMETQYF.

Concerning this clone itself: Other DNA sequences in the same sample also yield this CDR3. The CDR3 nucleotides are TGTGCCAGCAGCTCCCGAGAGACCCAGTACTTC. Encoded protein: CASSSRETQYF. V and J are TRBV7-2 and TRBJ2-5; no firm D call. The germline gives CDR1 SGHTA, CDR2 FQGNSA. Trimming cost V 4 bases and J 4 bases, with 4 bases left between them. This CDR3 has 11 residues.

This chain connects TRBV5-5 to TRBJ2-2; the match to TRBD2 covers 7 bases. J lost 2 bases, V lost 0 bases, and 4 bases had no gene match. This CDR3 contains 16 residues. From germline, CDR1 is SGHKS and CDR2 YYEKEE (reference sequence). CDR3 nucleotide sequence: TGTGCCAGCAGCTTGGAGGGAGGGACTAACACCGGGGAGCTGTTTTTT. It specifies CASSLEGGTNTGELFF.

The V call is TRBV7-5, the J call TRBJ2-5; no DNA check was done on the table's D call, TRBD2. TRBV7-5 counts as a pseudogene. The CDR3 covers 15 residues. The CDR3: CASSRLGEGGETQYF. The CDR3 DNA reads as TGTGCCAGCTCTCGTCTTGGGGAGGGCGGTGAGACCCAGTACTTC.

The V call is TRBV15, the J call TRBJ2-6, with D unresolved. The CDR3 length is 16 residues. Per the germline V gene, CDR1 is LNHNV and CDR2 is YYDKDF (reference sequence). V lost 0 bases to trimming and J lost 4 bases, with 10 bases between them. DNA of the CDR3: TGTGCCACCAGCAGAGATGCCCACACAGGGGCCAACGTCCTGACTTTC. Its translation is CATSRDAHTGANVLTF.

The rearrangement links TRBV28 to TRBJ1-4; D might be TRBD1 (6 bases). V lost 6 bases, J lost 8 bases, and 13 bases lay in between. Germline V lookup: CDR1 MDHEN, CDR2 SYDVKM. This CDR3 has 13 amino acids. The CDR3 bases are TGTGCCAGCAGAGTCGGGGGGCGGGAAAAACTGTTTTTT. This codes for CASRVGGREKLFF. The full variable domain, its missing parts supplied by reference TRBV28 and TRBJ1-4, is DVKVTQSSRYLVKRTGEKVFLECVQDMDHENMFWYRQDPGLGLRLIYFSYDVKMKEKGDIPEGYSVSREKKERFSLILESASTNQTSMYLCASRVGGREKLFFGSGTQLSVL.

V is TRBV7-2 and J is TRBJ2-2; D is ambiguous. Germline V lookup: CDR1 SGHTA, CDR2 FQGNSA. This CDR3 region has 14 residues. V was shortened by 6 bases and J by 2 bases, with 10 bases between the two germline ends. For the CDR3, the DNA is TGTGCCAGCAGTCCAGTCACCAACACCGGGGAGCTGTTTTTT. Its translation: CASSPVTNTGELFF.

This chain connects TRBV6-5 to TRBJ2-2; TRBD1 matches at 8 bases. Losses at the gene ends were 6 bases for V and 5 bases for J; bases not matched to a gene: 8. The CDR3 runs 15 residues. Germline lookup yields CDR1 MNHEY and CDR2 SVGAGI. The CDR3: CASSQGQVGTGELFF. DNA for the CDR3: TGTGCCAGCAGCCAGGGACAGGTCGGGACCGGGGAGCTGTTTTTT.

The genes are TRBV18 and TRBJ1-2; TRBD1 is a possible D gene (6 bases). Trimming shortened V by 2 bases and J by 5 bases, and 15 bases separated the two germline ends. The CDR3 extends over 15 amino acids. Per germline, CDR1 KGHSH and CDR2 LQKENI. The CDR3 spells CASSPSLDRPYGYTF. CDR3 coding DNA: TGTGCCAGCTCACCATCACTAGACAGGCCGTATGGCTACACCTTC.

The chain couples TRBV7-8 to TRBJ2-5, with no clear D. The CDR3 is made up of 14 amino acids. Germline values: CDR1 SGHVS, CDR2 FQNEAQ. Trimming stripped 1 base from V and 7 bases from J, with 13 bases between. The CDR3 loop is CASSLGRFVLTQYF. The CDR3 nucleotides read TGTGCCAGCAGCTTAGGCAGATTTGTCTTGACCCAGTACTTC.

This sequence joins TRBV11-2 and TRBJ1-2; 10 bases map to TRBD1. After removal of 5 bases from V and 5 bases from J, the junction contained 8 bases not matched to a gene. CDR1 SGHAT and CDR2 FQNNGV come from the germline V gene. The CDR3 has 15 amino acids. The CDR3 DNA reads TGTGCCAGCAGCGCCGACAGGGGGCGCGGGTATGGCTACACCTTC. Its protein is CASSADRGRGYGYTF.

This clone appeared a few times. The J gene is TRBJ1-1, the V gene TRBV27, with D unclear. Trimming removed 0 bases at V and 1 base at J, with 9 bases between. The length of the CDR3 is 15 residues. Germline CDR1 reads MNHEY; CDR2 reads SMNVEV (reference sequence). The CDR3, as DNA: TGTGCCAGCAGTTTATCGAGCGGGAGGAACACTGAAGCTTTCTTT. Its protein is CASSLSSGRNTEAFF.

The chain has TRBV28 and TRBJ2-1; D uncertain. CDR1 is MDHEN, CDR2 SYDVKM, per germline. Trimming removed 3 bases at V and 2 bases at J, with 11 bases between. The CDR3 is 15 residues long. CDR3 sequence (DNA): TGTGCCAGCAGTTTGAGCCTTGAAGCCTACAATGAGCAGTTCTTC. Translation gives CASSLSLEAYNEQFF.

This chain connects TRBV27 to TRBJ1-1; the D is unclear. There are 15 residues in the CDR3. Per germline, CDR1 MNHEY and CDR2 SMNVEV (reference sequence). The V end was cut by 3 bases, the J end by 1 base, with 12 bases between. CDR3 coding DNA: TGTGCCAGCAGTTTGGTGAGTGCGGGGAACACTGAAGCTTTCTTT. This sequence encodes CASSLVSAGNTEAFF.

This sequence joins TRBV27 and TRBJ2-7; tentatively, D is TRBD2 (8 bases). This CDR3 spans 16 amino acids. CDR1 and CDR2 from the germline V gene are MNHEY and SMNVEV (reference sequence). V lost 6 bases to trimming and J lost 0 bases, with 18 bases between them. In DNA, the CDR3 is TGTGCCAGCAGCCTAGGGGGCGGGAGGAGCTCCTACGAGCAGTACTTC. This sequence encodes CASSLGGGRSSYEQYF.